The clone carrying this TCR beta chain was recorded once. This sample was taken from a study of blood T cell repertoires in COVID-19. Study background: There were acute and convalescent COVID-19 samples, and they came from the United States, Italy and Spain.

The CDR3 is 20 amino acids. Trimming took 0 bases from V and 1 from J; bases not matched to a gene: 11. CDR1 is SGHRS and CDR2 is YFSETQ in the germline V gene. In the original analysis: The authors estimated nucleated cell counts from reference gene primer amplification. Produced via immunoSEQ multiplex PCR; TCRdb's table is partial and in-frame only. D and trimming were read from the DNA, whereas the V and J calls and clone size are those reported in that table. The table has over 200,000 clones, around 86% seen once. This receptor was identified in a woman aged 25-40 years who had recovered from COVID-19. The chain combines TRBV5-1 with TRBJ2-5, with TRBD2 identical over 14 bases. Sequenced input: peripheral blood. The CDR3 DNA reads TGCGCCAGCAGCTTGGGGTATAGGACTAGCGGGGGGCCTCCCCAAGAGACCCAGTACTTC. Translating it yields CASSLGYRTSGGPPQETQYF.